The 21 T cell receptor beta chains given below trace back to one sample, sequenced in a study of blood T cell repertoires in COVID-19. Libraries were prepared by immunoSEQ multiplex PCR; TCRdb keeps only in-frame clonotypes and omits some of them. In the table there are roughly 100,000 clones, 82% of which are singletons. Specimen: peripheral blood. These receptors came from a man older than 75 with acute or convalescent COVID-19.

This chain connects TRBV11-3 to TRBJ2-2, with D perhaps TRBD1 (5 bases). Trimming pared 3 bases from V and 2 bases from J, leaving 7 bases between. Germline assignment: CDR1 SGHNT and CDR2 YENEEA. The CDR3 has 14 residues. For the CDR3, the DNA is TGTGCCAGCAGCTTGGGGCACAACACCGGGGAGCTGTTTTTT. Translated, it gives CASSLGHNTGELFF.

V usage is TRBV29-1 and J usage is TRBJ1-1; D gene ambiguous. V was shortened by 3 bases and J by 0 bases, with 14 bases between the two germline ends. From germline, CDR1 is SQVTM and CDR2 ANQGSEA. CDR3 length: 15 amino acids. CDR3 sequence reads: CSVDRSDGLNTEAFF. The CDR3 coding sequence is TGCAGCGTTGACAGGTCCGACGGCCTGAACACTGAAGCTTTCTTT.

This chain links TRBV24-1 with TRBJ2-5; 7 nucleotides match TRBD1. Germline V gene data show CDR1 as KGHDR and CDR2 as SFDVKD. The V and J ends lost 7 bases and 3 bases, in that order; junction bases with no gene match: 7. The CDR3 is 14 residues long. For the CDR3, the DNA is TGTGCCACCAGCCCCCGGGACAGAGAAGAGACCCAGTACTTC. Its translation: CATSPRDREETQYF.

The V gene is TRBV30, the J gene TRBJ1-5; D might be TRBD1 (5 bases). The ends were cut back, 2 bases at V and 5 bases at J, with 10 bases in the middle. Germline V CDR1 and CDR2: GTSNPN, SVGIG (reference sequence). The CDR3 contains 13 residues. Here the CDR3 DNA reads TGTGCCTGGAGTAAGGGGTTTGATCAGCCCCAGCATTTT. It yields the protein CAWSKGFDQPQHF.

The chain uses TRBV7-9 and TRBJ2-7; 7 bases agree with TRBD1. The germline gives CDR1 SEHNR, CDR2 FQNEAQ (reference sequence). The CDR3 length is 15 residues. J gave up 6 bases and V 5 bases, and 13 bases lay outside the gene matches. CDR3 sequence reads: CASSRATGKGTEQYF. CDR3 DNA sequence: TGTGCCAGCAGCCGGGCGACAGGGAAGGGGACCGAGCAGTACTTC.

The chain links TRBV29-1 to TRBJ1-2; D may be TRBD1 (6 bases). The CDR3 covers 15 residues. The V gene's germline CDR1 is SQVTM and CDR2 ANQGSEA. Trimming pared 6 bases from V and 7 bases from J, leaving 24 bases between. The CDR3 spells CSVSMLGRGQGGYTF. In DNA form, the CDR3 reads TGCAGCGTATCCATGTTAGGTCGGGGACAAGGTGGCTACACCTTC.

This chain connects TRBV28 to TRBJ1-6, with D tentatively TRBD1 (6 bases). Germline V CDR1 and CDR2: MDHEN, SYDVKM. The CDR3 totals 15 residues. With 4 bases removed from V and 8 bases from J, the gap between germline ends came to 15 bases. CDR3: CASSSITGIDSPLHF. DNA of the CDR3: TGTGCCAGCAGTTCCATCACAGGGATTGATTCACCCCTCCACTTT.

This clone has a single count. The chain links TRBV9 to TRBJ2-5; 7 positions match TRBD1. Trimming removed 4 bases from V and 5 bases from J; junction bases left unmatched: 20. Germline V gene lookup returns CDR1 SGDLS and CDR2 YYNGEE. The CDR3 covers 18 residues. CDR3 sequence reads: CASSPPGQAYTFAETQYF. CDR3 nucleotide sequence: TGTGCCAGCAGCCCCCCCGGACAGGCGTACACATTCGCGGAGACCCAGTACTTC.

The chain joins TRBV6-1 to TRBJ1-5; D ambiguous. The CDR3 consists of 15 residues. The germline CDR1 and CDR2 sequences are MNHNS and SASEGT. Deletions cut 3 bases from V and 3 bases from J, with 12 bases between. CDR3 loop: CASSDGSIINQPQHF. The CDR3 coding sequence is TGTGCCAGCAGTGATGGTAGCATAATCAATCAGCCCCAGCATTTT.

The V call is TRBV7-2, the J call TRBJ2-3; 12 bases line up with TRBD2. Germline V gives CDR1 SGHTA, CDR2 FQGNSA. The CDR3 runs 17 residues. V dropped 5 bases and J dropped 4; count of bases not matched to a gene: 10. The CDR3 DNA reads TGTGCCAGCAGCCCCCCTTCTAGCGGGGGGGCGGCAGATACGCAGTATTTT. Residues: CASSPPSSGGAADTQYF.

V gene TRBV7-2 combines with J gene TRBJ2-1; D might be TRBD2 (6 bases). The germline V and J ends were trimmed by 1 base and 5 bases, with 15 bases remaining between them. The CDR3 is made up of 16 amino acids. Germline lookup yields CDR1 SGHTA and CDR2 FQGNSA. In DNA form, the CDR3 reads TGTGCCAGCAGCTTAGAGAGCGGGTTGACGGACAATGAGCAGTTCTTC. Amino acids: CASSLESGLTDNEQFF.

This chain joins TRBV18 and TRBJ1-2; perhaps TRBD1 as D (6 bases). V was cut by 3 bases and J by 3 bases, with 11 bases left in between. The CDR3 sequence is 14 residues long. Germline V gene lookup returns CDR1 KGHSH and CDR2 LQKENI. The CDR3 spells CASSPRQADYGYTF. In DNA, the CDR3 is TGTGCCAGCTCACCCAGACAGGCGGACTATGGCTACACCTTC.

This rearrangement joins TRBV7-7 to TRBJ2-2, with 8 nucleotides matching TRBD1. CDR1 is SSHAT and CDR2 is FNYEAQ in the germline V gene (reference sequence). The CDR3 loop spans 15 amino acids. V lost 5 bases and J lost 1; bases outside the gene matches: 3. The CDR3 loop reads CASSRTGMNTGELFF. The DNA of the CDR3 is TGTGCCAGCAGCCGGACAGGGATGAACACCGGGGAGCTGTTTTTT.

The CDR3 DNA sequence: TGTGCCAGCAGTTACTACACAGGGAGCACAGATACGCAGTATTTT. This encodes CASSYYTGSTDTQYF. The chain carries TRBV6-2 or TRBV6-3 and TRBJ2-3; the D gene is possibly TRBD1 (6 bases). Trimming stripped 1 base from V and 0 bases from J, with 8 bases between. Looked up from germline, CDR1 is MNHEY and CDR2 is SVGEGT. This CDR3 contains 15 residues.

CDR3 region: CASSFEWAQQPQHF. The CDR3 DNA follows: TGTGCCAGCAGCTTCGAGTGGGCCCAACAGCCCCAGCATTTT. This chain uses TRBV7-2 with TRBJ1-5; D is unclear. V lost 3 bases and J lost 7, with 13 bases in between. CDR3 length: 14 amino acids. The germline gives CDR1 SGHTA, CDR2 FQGNSA. The full variable domain, its missing parts supplied by reference TRBV7-2 and TRBJ1-5, is GAGVSQSPSNKVTEKGKDVELRCDPISGHTALYWYRQSLGQGLEFLIYFQGNSAPDKSGLPSDRFSAERTGGSVSTLTIQRTQQEDSAVYLCASSFEWAQQPQHFGDGTRLSIL.

V and J are TRBV6-5 and TRBJ1-4, with D uncertain. The CDR3 consists of 14 residues. Trimming took 3 bases from V and 3 from J, leaving 8 bases between them. Germline V gives CDR1 MNHEY, CDR2 SVGAGI. The CDR3: CASSYSRPNEKLFF. CDR3 DNA: TGTGCCAGCAGTTATTCTAGGCCTAATGAAAAACTGTTTTTT.

This clone has just a few counts. The chain couples TRBV7-2 to TRBJ1-3; D perhaps matches TRBD1 (5 bases). Germline CDR1 is SGHTA and CDR2 is FQGNSA. The length of the CDR3 is 16 residues. Trimming stripped 2 bases from V and 2 bases from J, with 13 bases between. CDR3 protein: CASSLKQGLTGNTIYF. CDR3 nucleotide sequence: TGTGCCAGCAGCTTAAAGCAGGGCCTAACTGGAAACACCATATATTTT.

V usage is TRBV19 and J usage is TRBJ1-6, with no clear D. V was trimmed by 7 bases and J by 5 bases, leaving 15 bases between them. The CDR3 covers 15 residues. Germline V gene data show CDR1 as LNHDA and CDR2 as SQIVND (reference sequence). The CDR3 DNA reads TGTGCCAGTAAAGGTTTTCGGGAGGATAATTCACCCCTCCACTTT. It encodes CASKGFREDNSPLHF. Looking up the rest from reference TRBV19 and TRBJ1-6 gives the full variable domain: DGGITQSPKYLFRKEGQNVTLSCEQNLNHDAMYWYRQDPGQGLRLIYYSQIVNDFQKGDIAEGYSVSREKKESFPLTVTSAQKNPTAFYLCASKGFREDNSPLHFGNGTRLTVT.

The chain has TRBV5-8 and TRBJ2-3, with TRBD2 matching 15 bases. The CDR3 is 18 residues long. After removal of 8 bases from V and 3 bases from J, the junction contained 13 bases not matched to a gene. Germline CDR1 is SGHTS and CDR2 is YDEGEE. DNA of the CDR3: TGTGCCAGGAAAGAACGGAAGGGACTAGCGGGGGGAACAGATACGCAGTATTTT. Translating it yields CARKERKGLAGGTDTQYF.

The chain is built from TRBV24-1 and TRBJ2-3; D not certain. Per the germline V gene, CDR1 is KGHDR and CDR2 is SFDVKD. The CDR3 totals 13 residues. V lost 5 bases and J lost 0, with 5 bases in between. CDR3 sequence: CATSAVSTDTQYF. In DNA form, the CDR3 reads TGTGCCACCAGTGCGGTAAGCACAGATACGCAGTATTTT.

The chain's CDR3 is CASSQVAGVNSPLHF. In DNA form, the CDR3 reads TGTGCCAGCAGCCAAGTTGCGGGGGTAAATTCACCCCTCCACTTT. The V and J genes are TRBV3-1 (or the pseudogene TRBV3-2) and TRBJ1-6, with D tentatively TRBD1 (5 bases). This CDR3 has 15 residues. Germline V lookup: CDR1 LGHDT, CDR2 YNNKEL (reference sequence). V gave up 1 base and J gave up 7 bases, with 11 bases separating them.